One and the same sample provided the 20 T cell receptor beta chains below, sequenced in a study of post-analysis software for immune sequencing data. Unique molecular identifiers were carried by the TCR beta cDNA libraries. TCRdb passed the PCR reads through MiXCR, listing each CDR3 protein once. The table has 750,000 to 950,000 distinct CDR3 sequences, roughly 50% seen once. What these receptors recognize is not known. Study-wide results and limits: Roughly five TRBV segments were significantly more frequent in patients than in controls. TRBV5-6, TRBV5-1 and TRBV20-1 were among these segments.

The sequencing input was blood. The source of these receptors is a girl between 10 and 17 years old with multiple sclerosis.

J is TRBJ2-3 and V is TRBV7-7, with D possibly TRBD2 on 6 matching bases. Per the germline V gene, CDR1 is SSHAT and CDR2 is FNYEAQ (reference sequence). There are 14 residues in the CDR3. V lost 2 bases and J 1 base, leaving 7 bases between the germline ends. CDR3 coding DNA: TGTGCCAGCAGCTTACCTAGCGGCACAGATACGCAGTATTTT. Protein product: CASSLPSGTDTQYF.

The CDR3 bases are TGTGCCAGCAGCGAAGAGGATACTGAGCAGTTCTTC. Amino acids: CASSEEDTEQFF. This sequence joins TRBV7-2 and TRBJ2-1; D is uncertain. The germline V and J ends were trimmed by 5 bases and 9 bases, with 11 bases remaining between them. CDR3 length: 12 residues. CDR1 and CDR2 from the germline V gene are SGHTA and FQGNSA.

This sequence joins TRBV27 and TRBJ2-3; D may be TRBD1 (5 bases). The germline V and J ends were trimmed by 5 bases and 6 bases, with 15 bases remaining between them. Germline V CDR1 and CDR2: MNHEY, SMNVEV (reference sequence). The CDR3 spans 14 residues. The CDR3 here is CASSRPRVRDTQYF. The CDR3 nucleotides read TGTGCCAGCAGTAGGCCCAGGGTGCGGGATACGCAGTATTTT.

The chain links TRBV6-1 to TRBJ2-7; 9 bases fit TRBD2. Germline V gene lookup returns CDR1 MNHNS and CDR2 SASEGT. The V gene end was trimmed by 5 bases and the J gene end by 0 bases; junction bases not matched to a gene: 5. There are 15 residues in the CDR3. The chain's CDR3 is CASSWTSESSYEQYF. The DNA of the CDR3 is TGTGCCAGCAGTTGGACTAGCGAGAGCTCCTACGAGCAGTACTTC.

The rearrangement links TRBV5-1 to TRBJ1-2, with 7 positions matching TRBD1. The germline CDR1 and CDR2 sequences are SGHRS and YFSETQ. Trimming removed 7 bases from V and 0 bases from J; junction bases left unmatched: 15. The CDR3 has 17 amino acids. The CDR3 DNA sequence: TGCGCCAGCGGAGGGACAGTTAATCCAGTAGCTAACTATGGCTACACCTTC. Translated: CASGGTVNPVANYGYTF.

This clonotype was detected a few times. This chain connects TRBV7-3 to TRBJ1-2; perhaps TRBD1 as D (5 bases). Trimming cost V 5 bases and J 1 base, with 11 bases left between them. Germline V gene sequence: CDR1 SGHTA, CDR2 FQGTGA. The CDR3 is made up of 14 amino acids. The CDR3 spells CASSPGHLNYGYTF. Here the CDR3 DNA reads TGTGCCAGCAGCCCTGGACACCTTAACTATGGCTACACCTTC.

The genes are TRBV20-1 and TRBJ2-1, with D perhaps matching TRBD2 (5 bases). The V end lost 5 bases, the J end lost 0 bases, and 11 bases lay between the germline ends. Germline V CDR1 and CDR2: DFQATT, SNEGSKA (reference sequence). This CDR3 spans 14 amino acids. DNA of the CDR3: TGCAGTGCTCGAGCGGTTTTCTCCTACAATGAGCAGTTCTTC. It codes for CSARAVFSYNEQFF.

This chain uses TRBV7-2 with TRBJ1-1; the D gene is possibly TRBD1 (6 bases). Trimming left V 2 bases short and J 1 base short, with 17 bases between. Germline V gene sequence: CDR1 SGHTA, CDR2 FQGNSA. CDR3 size: 17 residues. The CDR3 DNA reads TGTGCCAGCAGCTTACGTCTAGGAGGGACACCGAACACTGAAGCTTTCTTT. Its protein product is CASSLRLGGTPNTEAFF.

This clonotype was found a few times. The rearrangement joins TRBV29-1 to TRBJ1-2; D is perhaps TRBD1 (5 bases). The CDR3 extends over 12 amino acids. Trimming pared 5 bases from V and 4 bases from J, leaving 11 bases between. In germline, CDR1 is SQVTM, CDR2 ANQGSEA. CDR3 nucleotide sequence: TGCAGCGTTCGAGACAGCCCCTATGGCTACACCTTC. It translates to CSVRDSPYGYTF. The whole variable domain, remainder taken from reference TRBV29-1 and TRBJ1-2, is SAVISQKPSRDICQRGTSLTIQCQVDSQVTMMFWYRQQPGQSLTLIATANQGSEATYESGFVIDKFPISRPNLTFSTLTVSNMSPEDSSIYLCSVRDSPYGYTFGSGTRLTVV.

CDR3 protein: CASGPRISNGYTF. The CDR3 DNA follows: TGTGCTAGTGGCCCCCGTATAAGTAACGGCTACACCTTC. The chain uses TRBV12-5 and TRBJ1-2; D unresolved. V gave up 6 bases and J gave up 8 bases, with 16 bases separating them. This CDR3 spans 13 amino acids. Germline assignment: CDR1 LGHNT and CDR2 FRNRAP.

This chain joins TRBV29-1 and TRBJ2-1; 7 bases align to TRBD2. The length of the CDR3 is 16 residues. Germline CDR1 SQVTM, CDR2 ANQGSEA. After removal of 7 bases from V and 3 bases from J, the junction contained 15 bases not matched to a gene. CDR3 sequence (DNA): TGCAGCGCACGATCGCTAATGGCGGGAGACTACAATGAGCAGTTCTTC. Amino acid sequence: CSARSLMAGDYNEQFF.

The chain recombines TRBV6-2 or TRBV6-3 with TRBJ2-2, with 11 bases matching TRBD2. V was pared by 6 bases and J by 4 bases, with 4 bases of the junction left unmatched. This CDR3 comprises 15 residues. Germline V gives CDR1 MNHEY, CDR2 SVGEGT. The CDR3 here is CASSLAGGRTGELFF. CDR3 sequence (DNA): TGTGCCAGCAGCCTAGCGGGAGGCCGCACCGGGGAGCTGTTTTTT.

This clonotype appeared a few times. The V call is TRBV5-1, the J call TRBJ1-2; TRBD1 agrees at 7 bases. Germline lookup yields CDR1 SGHRS and CDR2 YFSETQ. The junction had 10 bases not matched to a gene; V was cut back by 6 bases and J by 5 bases. The CDR3 is made up of 14 amino acids. The CDR3 coding sequence is TGCGCCAGCAACCTCGGGACAGAATCGTATGGCTACACCTTC. Translation gives CASNLGTESYGYTF.

CDR3 nucleotides: TGTGCCAGCAGCCAGGGGAGTTCTCGAGGCTACAATGAGCAGTTCTTC. This gives the protein CASSQGSSRGYNEQFF. V gene TRBV7-3 combines with J gene TRBJ2-1, with D possibly TRBD1 on 6 matching bases. Trimming took off 5 bases at V and 3 bases at J, with 17 bases between the two ends. Germline V CDR1 and CDR2: SGHTA, FQGTGA. The CDR3 is 16 residues long.

The chain has TRBV5-1 and TRBJ2-1, with 14 bases that match TRBD2. CDR3 length equals 16 residues. Germline assignment: CDR1 SGHRS and CDR2 YFSETQ. Unmatched junction bases numbered 6, after V lost 3 bases and J lost 7 bases. The chain's CDR3 is CASSSRLAGGLNEQFF. The CDR3 coding sequence is TGCGCCAGCAGCTCGCGACTAGCGGGAGGGTTAAATGAGCAGTTCTTC.

The rearrangement links TRBV11-2 to TRBJ2-1; TRBD2 aligns across 9 bases. Germline V gene lookup returns CDR1 SGHAT and CDR2 FQNNGV. CDR3 length: 17 residues. V shed 2 bases, J shed 8 bases, and the junction held 13 bases outside the gene matches. The CDR3 DNA sequence: TGTGCCAGCAGCTTACCCCGGGGTAGCGGGGGAGTCCATGAGCAGTTCTTC. Translating it yields CASSLPRGSGGVHEQFF.

This clonotype was counted a few times. The CDR3 bases are TGCAGTGCTAGTGCCGGGAAAGAGACCCAGTACTTC. The encoded protein is CSASAGKETQYF. The V and J genes are TRBV20-1 and TRBJ2-5, with D perhaps TRBD2 (5 bases). This CDR3 spans 12 amino acids. Trimming removed 3 bases from V and 3 bases from J, with 8 bases in between. The germline gives CDR1 DFQATT, CDR2 SNEGSKA (reference sequence).

CDR3 residues: CASSEGVQLAKNIQYF. CDR3 sequence (DNA): TGTGCCAGCAGTGAAGGTGTACAGCTAGCCAAAAACATTCAGTACTTC. The chain is built from TRBV2 and TRBJ2-4, with D hard to call. This CDR3 has 16 residues. Per the germline V gene, CDR1 is SNHLY and CDR2 is FYNNEI. The V end was cut by 1 base, the J end by 0 bases, with 10 bases between.

This clonotype showed up just a few times. The rearrangement uses TRBV4-1 and TRBJ2-7, with D perhaps TRBD2 (5 bases). This CDR3 is 17 amino acids long. The germline gives CDR1 MGHRA, CDR2 YSYEKL. Deletions cut 2 bases from V and 2 bases from J, with 19 bases between. The CDR3 reads CASSQTLGSSLPYEQYF. CDR3 in DNA: TGCGCCAGCAGCCAAACCCTAGGGTCTAGCTTGCCCTACGAGCAGTACTTC.

This clonotype was picked up one time. The rearrangement joins TRBV5-1 to TRBJ2-6; no clear D gene. The V end was cut by 3 bases, the J end by 0 bases, with 10 bases between. Germline V gives CDR1 SGHRS, CDR2 YFSETQ. CDR3 length: 16 amino acids. The CDR3 loop reads CASSSQGLSGANVLTF. CDR3 coding DNA: TGCGCCAGCAGCTCCCAAGGGCTCTCTGGGGCCAACGTCCTGACTTTC.